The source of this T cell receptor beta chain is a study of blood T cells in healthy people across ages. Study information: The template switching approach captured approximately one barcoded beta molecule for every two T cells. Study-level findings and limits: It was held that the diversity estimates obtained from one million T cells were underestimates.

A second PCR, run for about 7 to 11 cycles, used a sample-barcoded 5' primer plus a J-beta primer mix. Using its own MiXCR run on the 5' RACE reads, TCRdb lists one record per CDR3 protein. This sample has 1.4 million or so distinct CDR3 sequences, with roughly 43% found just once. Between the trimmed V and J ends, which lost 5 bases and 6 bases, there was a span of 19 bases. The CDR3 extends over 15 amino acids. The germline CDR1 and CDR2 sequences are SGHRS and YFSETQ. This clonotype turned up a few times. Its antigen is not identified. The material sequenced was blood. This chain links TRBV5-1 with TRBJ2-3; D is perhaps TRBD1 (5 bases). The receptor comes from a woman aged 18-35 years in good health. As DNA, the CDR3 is TGCGCCAGCAGAGGGGCAGGGCTGGATGTCGATACGCAGTATTTT. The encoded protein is CASRGAGLDVDTQYF.